The 25 T cell receptor beta chains given below trace back to one sample, sequenced in a study of OX40 agonist ivuxolimab in advanced cancers. TCRdb's copy holds only in-frame clones and misses some; the assay was immunoSEQ multiplex PCR. The sample carries fewer than 95,000 clones, about 90% recorded once. The starting material was CD4+ or CD8+ T cells sorted from blood, obtained in a trial of the OX40 agonist ivuxolimab. The receptors stem from an adult with an advanced solid tumor such as melanoma, head and neck, liver or kidney cancer.

The rearrangement links TRBV9 to TRBJ1-6; D not certain. This CDR3 spans 15 amino acids. V was cut by 0 bases and J by 0 bases, with 4 bases left in between. Germline V gene lookup returns CDR1 SGDLS and CDR2 YYNGEE. The CDR3 protein is CASSVESSYNSPLHF. CDR3 DNA: TGTGCCAGCAGCGTAGAGAGCTCCTATAATTCACCCCTCCACTTT.

The J gene is TRBJ2-7, the V gene TRBV28, with D possibly being TRBD2 (5 bases). CDR1 and CDR2 (germline): MDHEN, SYDVKM. The CDR3 length is 13 residues. The V gene lost 3 bases and the J gene lost 1 base, with 7 bases spanning the gap. The CDR3 here is CASSFWESYEQYF. In nucleotides, the CDR3 is TGTGCCAGCAGTTTTTGGGAGTCCTACGAGCAGTACTTC.

By frequency in the sample, this clone is medium-sized. The V and J genes are TRBV25-1 and TRBJ2-7, with D hard to call. V shed 1 base and J shed 5 bases, with 12 bases lying between them. The CDR3 consists of 14 residues. CDR1 is MGHDK, CDR2 SYGVNS, per germline. CDR3 nucleotides: TGTGCCAGCAGTGAATCCGGGTCCCAGCACGAGCAGTACTTC. As protein: CASSESGSQHEQYF.

This clone was recorded only once. The chain employs TRBV5-1 and TRBJ1-2, with TRBD1 as a possible D gene (5 bases). The germline V gene has CDR1 SGHRS and CDR2 YFSETQ. This CDR3 has 15 residues. Trimming cost V 0 bases and J 5 bases, with 14 bases left between them. The CDR3 sequence is CASSLDGKGSYGYTF. CDR3 DNA sequence: TGCGCCAGCAGCTTGGACGGAAAGGGGAGTTATGGCTACACCTTC.

The chain employs TRBV5-1 and TRBJ2-3; D possibly corresponds to TRBD2 (6 bases). Germline loops: CDR1 SGHRS, CDR2 YFSETQ. V lost 0 bases to trimming and J lost 3 bases, with 14 bases between them. The CDR3 is made up of 16 amino acids. The CDR3 here is CASSLAGTGRTDTQYF. In DNA, the CDR3 is TGCGCCAGCAGCTTGGCCGGGACTGGCCGTACAGATACGCAGTATTTT.

In its sample, this clone was seen a few times. This chain joins TRBV27 and TRBJ2-2; TRBD2 aligns across 7 bases. The CDR3 totals 15 residues. Trimming at V came to 4 bases and at J to 3 bases, leaving 5 bases not matched to a gene. Germline V gene sequence: CDR1 MNHEY, CDR2 SMNVEV (reference sequence). CDR3 nucleotides: TGTGCCAGCAGTTCCGACGGGGGGTACACCGGGGAGCTGTTTTTT. It encodes CASSSDGGYTGELFF.

The J gene is TRBJ1-6, the V gene TRBV11-3; TRBD1 is a possible D gene (6 bases). CDR1 is SGHNT, CDR2 YENEEA, per germline. V was clipped by 3 bases and J by 5 bases, with 8 bases between them. CDR3 length: 14 residues. The CDR3 is CASSFRTDNSPLHF. Written as DNA, the CDR3 is TGTGCCAGCAGCTTTCGGACAGATAATTCACCCCTCCACTTT.

The V gene is TRBV5-8, the J gene TRBJ1-5; D is perhaps TRBD1 (5 bases). CDR3 length equals 16 residues. CDR1 and CDR2 from the germline V gene are SGHTS and YDEGEE. V shed 2 bases and J shed 1 base, with 13 bases lying between them. The CDR3, as DNA: TGTGCCAGCAGCTTCTTGGGGGGACGGAGCAATCAGCCCCAGCATTTT. It is translated as CASSFLGGRSNQPQHF.

V gene TRBV19 combines with J gene TRBJ2-3; D perhaps matches TRBD1 (6 bases). V gave up 8 bases and J gave up 6 bases, with 12 bases separating them. The V gene's germline CDR1 is LNHDA and CDR2 SQIVND (reference sequence). This CDR3 contains 12 residues. For the CDR3, the DNA is TGTGCCAGTGAATCCACAGGGGATACGCAGTATTTT. It codes for CASESTGDTQYF.

The genes are TRBV28 and TRBJ2-7, with 8 bases that match TRBD1. This CDR3 is built from 14 residues. CDR1 and CDR2 (germline): MDHEN, SYDVKM. V shed 3 bases and J 4 bases; nucleotides not matched to a gene: 5. This CDR3 reads CASSLPTGEYEQYF. The CDR3 bases are TGTGCCAGCAGTTTGCCGACAGGGGAATACGAGCAGTACTTC. The full variable domain, its missing parts supplied by reference TRBV28 and TRBJ2-7, is DVKVTQSSRYLVKRTGEKVFLECVQDMDHENMFWYRQDPGLGLRLIYFSYDVKMKEKGDIPEGYSVSREKKERFSLILESASTNQTSMYLCASSLPTGEYEQYFGPGTRLTVT.

The CDR3 nucleotides read TGCGCCAGCAGCCAAGATTACTCTAGCGGGCCTTACAATGAGCAGTTCTTC. This gives the protein CASSQDYSSGPYNEQFF. This sequence joins TRBV4-3 and TRBJ2-1, with 8 bases aligning to TRBD2. Per germline, CDR1 LGHNA and CDR2 YSLEER. V dropped 0 bases and J dropped 4; count of bases not matched to a gene: 8. The CDR3 is 17 residues long.

The chain is built from TRBV9 and TRBJ2-7; 15 bases match TRBD2. The germline V gene encodes CDR1 SGDLS and CDR2 YYNGEE. This CDR3 comprises 16 residues. V was clipped by 4 bases and J by 9 bases; unmatched bases: 11. The CDR3 sequence: CASSPGLAGGLAGQYF. In DNA, the CDR3 is TGTGCCAGCAGCCCCGGACTAGCGGGAGGGCTCGCAGGGCAGTACTTC. The full variable domain, in which reference TRBV9 and TRBJ2-7 provide the parts outside the CDR3, is DSGVTQTPKHLITATGQRVTLRCSPRSGDLSVYWYQQSLDQGLQFLIQYYNGEERAKGNILERFSAQQFPDLHSELNLSSLELGDSALYFCASSPGLAGGLAGQYFGPGTRLTVT.

This clone was found a few times. The chain has TRBV28 and TRBJ1-5, with 7 bases identical to TRBD1. Germline V gene lookup returns CDR1 MDHEN and CDR2 SYDVKM. This CDR3 comprises 15 residues. V gave up 5 bases and J gave up 2 bases; unmatched junction bases: 6. This CDR3 reads CASSVTGFGNQPQHF. CDR3 nucleotides: TGTGCCAGCAGTGTGACAGGGTTCGGCAATCAGCCCCAGCATTTT. The full variable domain, in which reference TRBV28 and TRBJ1-5 provide the parts outside the CDR3, is DVKVTQSSRYLVKRTGEKVFLECVQDMDHENMFWYRQDPGLGLRLIYFSYDVKMKEKGDIPEGYSVSREKKERFSLILESASTNQTSMYLCASSVTGFGNQPQHFGDGTRLSIL.

V usage is TRBV25-1 and J usage is TRBJ1-1, with D possibly being TRBD1 (5 bases). Germline CDR1 is MGHDK and CDR2 is SYGVNS. V was shortened by 7 bases and J by 4 bases, with 10 bases between the two germline ends. The length of the CDR3 is 12 residues. This CDR3 is CASKTASTEAFF. CDR3 DNA: TGTGCCAGCAAGACAGCTTCCACTGAAGCTTTCTTT.

The genes are TRBV28 and TRBJ2-2; no reliable D call. CDR1 MDHEN and CDR2 SYDVKM come from the germline V gene. The V and J ends lost 10 bases and 3 bases respectively, with 12 bases between them. The CDR3 is 13 amino acids. The CDR3 reads CATRTQHTGELFF. The CDR3 coding sequence is TGTGCCACCCGGACGCAACACACCGGGGAGCTGTTTTTT. Full variable domain (missing parts from reference TRBV28 and TRBJ2-2): DVKVTQSSRYLVKRTGEKVFLECVQDMDHENMFWYRQDPGLGLRLIYFSYDVKMKEKGDIPEGYSVSREKKERFSLILESASTNQTSMYLCATRTQHTGELFFGEGSRLTVL.

The chain links TRBV15 to TRBJ2-6; 7 bases line up with TRBD1. The CDR3 runs to 17 residues. Trimming took 1 base from V and 4 from J; bases not matched to a gene: 7. Germline CDR1 LNHNV, CDR2 YYDKDF (reference sequence). The CDR3 DNA reads TGTGCCACCAGCAGAGCTATGACAGGGTCAGGGGCCAACGTCCTGACTTTC. Translation gives CATSRAMTGSGANVLTF. The full variable domain, with the rest looked up from reference TRBV15 and TRBJ2-6, is DAMVIQNPRYQVTQFGKPVTLSCSQTLNHNVMYWYQQKSSQAPKLLFHYYDKDFNNEADTPDNFQSRRPNTSFCFLDIRSPGLGDTAMYLCATSRAMTGSGANVLTFGAGSRLTVL.

The rearrangement joins TRBV5-1 to TRBJ1-1; weak D call: TRBD1 (5 bases). V was pared by 4 bases and J by 4 bases, with 17 bases between. This CDR3 is built from 15 residues. The germline V gene has CDR1 SGHRS and CDR2 YFSETQ. CDR3 nucleotide sequence: TGCGCCAGCAGCCCCTGGGGGGGGTACGCCACTGAAGCTTTCTTT. This encodes CASSPWGGYATEAFF.

This sequence joins TRBV30 and TRBJ2-1, with 10 bases that match TRBD2. Germline V gene sequence: CDR1 GTSNPN, CDR2 SVGIG (reference sequence). V trimming: 3 bases; J trimming: 11 bases; junction bases outside the gene matches: 16. The CDR3 spans 16 residues. The chain's CDR3 is CAWRRRRGLAGEKQFF. CDR3 DNA: TGTGCCTGGAGACGTAGGCGTGGGCTAGCGGGGGAAAAGCAGTTCTTC.

The chain carries TRBV4-3 and TRBJ1-3; TRBD1 aligns across 11 bases. This CDR3 has 15 residues. The germline gives CDR1 LGHNA, CDR2 YSLEER. The ends lost 4 bases at V and 2 bases at J; junction bases unmatched: 1. CDR3 residues: CASSPGQGAGNTIYF. For the CDR3, the DNA is TGCGCCAGCAGCCCGGGACAGGGGGCTGGAAACACCATATATTTT.

The genes are TRBV6-6 and TRBJ1-1; 7 bases are shared with TRBD1. Germline V gives CDR1 MNHNY, CDR2 SVGAGI (reference sequence). Unmatched junction bases numbered 11, after V lost 4 bases and J lost 3 bases. The CDR3 covers 16 residues. CDR3: CASSSSQGQGDTEAFF. The CDR3 DNA reads as TGTGCCAGCAGTTCTTCTCAGGGGCAGGGGGACACTGAAGCTTTCTTT.

Comments on this clone: A junction end diverges from the germline sequence, so it may reflect a read error. V gene TRBV27 combines with J gene TRBJ2-7, with no clear D. CDR1 is MNHEY, CDR2 SMNVEV, per germline (reference sequence). This CDR3 spans 14 amino acids. The DNA for the CDR3 is TGTGCCAGCAGCGCCCGCCTTAGTCCGTACGAGCAGTGCTTC. Translation gives CASSARLSPYEQCF.

The genes are TRBV7-2 and TRBJ2-3, with unresolved D. This CDR3 is built from 12 residues. Germline CDR1 reads SGHTA; CDR2 reads FQGNSA. Trimming left V 6 bases short and J 6 bases short, with 10 bases between. The CDR3 here is CASRPIGDTQYF. The DNA for the CDR3 is TGTGCCAGCAGGCCAATCGGGGATACGCAGTATTTT.

The chain recombines TRBV5-6 with TRBJ2-5, with unresolved D. The last part of the DNA fits TRBJ2-7 better; the J call may be wrong. Germline V gene data show CDR1 as SGHDT and CDR2 as YYEEEE. CDR3 length equals 13 residues. CDR3 protein: CASSFNVGYEQYF. CDR3 in DNA: TGTGCCAGCAGCTTTAATGTAGGTTACGAGCAGTACTTC.

The chain couples TRBV7-3 to TRBJ2-2, with TRBD2 as a possible D gene (6 bases). Germline assignment: CDR1 SGHTA and CDR2 FQGTGA. V shed 3 bases and J shed 4 bases, with 9 bases lying between them. The CDR3 sequence is 14 residues long. The CDR3 region has the DNA TGTGCCAGCAGCTTGGGGGGAGCCACCGGGGAGCTGTTTTTT. It specifies CASSLGGATGELFF.

The chain carries TRBV5-6 and TRBJ2-7; 8 bases are a match to TRBD2. Germline trimming cut 4 bases from V and 3 bases from J; bases unmatched to any gene: 6. There are 14 residues in the CDR3. Germline CDR1 is SGHDT and CDR2 is YYEEEE. The CDR3 nucleotides read TGTGCCAGCAGCCGGGGACTAGTAGACTACGAGCAGTACTTC. This encodes CASSRGLVDYEQYF.